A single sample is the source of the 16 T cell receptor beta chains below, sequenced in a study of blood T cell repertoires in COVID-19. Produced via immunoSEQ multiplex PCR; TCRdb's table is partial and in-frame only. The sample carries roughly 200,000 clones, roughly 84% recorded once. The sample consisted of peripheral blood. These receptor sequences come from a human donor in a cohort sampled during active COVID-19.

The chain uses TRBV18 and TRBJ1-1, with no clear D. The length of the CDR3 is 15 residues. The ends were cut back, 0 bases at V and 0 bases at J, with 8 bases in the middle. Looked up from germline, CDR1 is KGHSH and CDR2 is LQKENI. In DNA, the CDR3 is TGTGCCAGCTCACCACCGTACAGTATGAACACTGAAGCTTTCTTT. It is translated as CASSPPYSMNTEAFF.

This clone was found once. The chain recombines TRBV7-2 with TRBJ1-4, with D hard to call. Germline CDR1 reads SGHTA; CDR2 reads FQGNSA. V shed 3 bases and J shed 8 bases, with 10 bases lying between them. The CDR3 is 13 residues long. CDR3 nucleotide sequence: TGTGCCAGCAGCTTTTTCCGGTCCGAAAAACTGTTTTTT. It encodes CASSFFRSEKLFF.

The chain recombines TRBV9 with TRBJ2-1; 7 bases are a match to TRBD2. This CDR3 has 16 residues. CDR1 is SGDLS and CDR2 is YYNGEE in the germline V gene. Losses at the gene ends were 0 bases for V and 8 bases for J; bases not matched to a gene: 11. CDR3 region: CASSVARAGAVDEQFF. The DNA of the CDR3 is TGTGCCAGCAGCGTAGCCAGGGCGGGAGCTGTTGATGAGCAGTTCTTC.

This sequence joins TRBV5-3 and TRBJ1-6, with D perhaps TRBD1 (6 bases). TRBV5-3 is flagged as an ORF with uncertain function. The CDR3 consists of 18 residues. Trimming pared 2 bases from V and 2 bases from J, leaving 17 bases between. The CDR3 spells CARSLEGRGHAYNSPLHF. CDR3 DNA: TGTGCCAGAAGCTTAGAGGGCAGGGGTCACGCCTATAATTCACCCCTCCACTTT.

The CDR3 DNA is TGTGCCACCAGTCCAGTGGGACAGGGGCATACCGGGGAGCTGTTTTTT. As protein: CATSPVGQGHTGELFF. This chain joins TRBV24-1 and TRBJ2-2; 10 nucleotides match TRBD1. J was trimmed by 5 bases and V by 6 bases; bases with no gene match: 8. The CDR3 is 16 residues long. In germline, CDR1 is KGHDR, CDR2 SFDVKD.

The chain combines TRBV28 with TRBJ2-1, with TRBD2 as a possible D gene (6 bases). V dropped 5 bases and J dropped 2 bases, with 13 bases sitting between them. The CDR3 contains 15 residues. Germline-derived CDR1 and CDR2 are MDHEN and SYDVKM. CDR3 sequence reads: CASSNHRGTYNEQFF. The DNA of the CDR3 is TGTGCCAGCAGTAATCACCGGGGGACCTACAATGAGCAGTTCTTC.

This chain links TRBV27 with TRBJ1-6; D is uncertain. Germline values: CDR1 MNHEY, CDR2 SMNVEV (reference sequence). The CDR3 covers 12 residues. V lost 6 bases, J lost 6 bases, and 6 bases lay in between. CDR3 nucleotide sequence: TGTGCCAGCAGACGGAGTAATTCACCCCTCCACTTT. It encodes CASRRSNSPLHF.

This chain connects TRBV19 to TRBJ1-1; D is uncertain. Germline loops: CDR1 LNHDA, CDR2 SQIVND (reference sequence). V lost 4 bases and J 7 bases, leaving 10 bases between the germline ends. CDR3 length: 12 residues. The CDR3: CASSTLVGEAFF. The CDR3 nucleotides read TGTGCCAGTAGTACCCTAGTAGGTGAAGCTTTCTTT.

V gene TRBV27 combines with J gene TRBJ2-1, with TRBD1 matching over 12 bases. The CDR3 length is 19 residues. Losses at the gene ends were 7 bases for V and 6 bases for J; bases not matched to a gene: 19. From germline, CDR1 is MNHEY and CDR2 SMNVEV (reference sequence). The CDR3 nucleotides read TGTGCCAGCAAAACCCACCGGGACAGGGGGCTAGATAGCGCCAATGAGCAGTTCTTC. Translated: CASKTHRDRGLDSANEQFF.

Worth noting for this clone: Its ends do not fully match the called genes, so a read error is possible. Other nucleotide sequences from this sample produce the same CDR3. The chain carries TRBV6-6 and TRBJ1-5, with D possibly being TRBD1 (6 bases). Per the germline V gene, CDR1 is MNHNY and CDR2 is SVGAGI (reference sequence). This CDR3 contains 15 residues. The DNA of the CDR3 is TGTGCCAGCAGCGTAAGGGGGGGTAGCAATCAACCCCAGCATTTT. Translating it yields CASSVRGGSNQPQHF.

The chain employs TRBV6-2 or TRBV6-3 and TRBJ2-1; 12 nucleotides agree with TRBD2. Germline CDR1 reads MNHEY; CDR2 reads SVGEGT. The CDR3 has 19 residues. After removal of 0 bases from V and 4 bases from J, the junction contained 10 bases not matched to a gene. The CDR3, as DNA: TGTGCCAGCAGTTACTCCGGGACTAGCGGGCAGATCCTATACAATGAGCAGTTCTTC. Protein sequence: CASSYSGTSGQILYNEQFF.

CDR3 sequence reads: CASRGQGGEKLFF. In nucleotides, the CDR3 is TGTGCCAGCAGGGGGCAGGGGGGTGAAAAACTGTTTTTT. This chain uses TRBV28 with TRBJ1-4; 7 positions match TRBD1. This CDR3 contains 13 residues. CDR1 is MDHEN and CDR2 is SYDVKM in the germline V gene. Trimming cost V 6 bases and J 7 bases; bases outside gene matches: 5.

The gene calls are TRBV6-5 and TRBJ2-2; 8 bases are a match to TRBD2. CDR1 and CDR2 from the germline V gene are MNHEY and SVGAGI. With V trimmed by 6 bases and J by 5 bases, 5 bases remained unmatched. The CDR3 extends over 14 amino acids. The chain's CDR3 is CASRRERGTGELFF. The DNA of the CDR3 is TGTGCCAGCAGACGTGAGCGGGGGACCGGGGAGCTGTTTTTT.

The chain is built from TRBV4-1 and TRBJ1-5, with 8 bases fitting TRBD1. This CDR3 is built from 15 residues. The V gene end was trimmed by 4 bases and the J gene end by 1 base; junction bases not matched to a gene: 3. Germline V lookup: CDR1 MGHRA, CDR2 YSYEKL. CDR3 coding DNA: TGCGCCAGCAGCCCGAGACAGGGGAGCAATCAGCCCCAGCATTTT. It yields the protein CASSPRQGSNQPQHF.

For the CDR3, the DNA is TGTGCCAGCAGTGATCCTAGCGGGGGTCAAGAGACCCAGTACTTC. Amino acid sequence: CASSDPSGGQETQYF. The chain employs TRBV27 and TRBJ2-5, with TRBD2 identical over 10 bases. This CDR3 comprises 15 residues. V lost 5 bases, J lost 2 bases, and 5 bases stayed unmatched. Looked up from germline, CDR1 is MNHEY and CDR2 is SMNVEV (reference sequence).

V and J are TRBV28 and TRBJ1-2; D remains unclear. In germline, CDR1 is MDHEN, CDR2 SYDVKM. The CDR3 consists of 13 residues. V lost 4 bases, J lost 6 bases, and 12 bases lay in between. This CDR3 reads CASSWRATDGYTF. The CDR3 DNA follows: TGTGCCAGCAGTTGGCGGGCGACTGATGGCTACACCTTC.